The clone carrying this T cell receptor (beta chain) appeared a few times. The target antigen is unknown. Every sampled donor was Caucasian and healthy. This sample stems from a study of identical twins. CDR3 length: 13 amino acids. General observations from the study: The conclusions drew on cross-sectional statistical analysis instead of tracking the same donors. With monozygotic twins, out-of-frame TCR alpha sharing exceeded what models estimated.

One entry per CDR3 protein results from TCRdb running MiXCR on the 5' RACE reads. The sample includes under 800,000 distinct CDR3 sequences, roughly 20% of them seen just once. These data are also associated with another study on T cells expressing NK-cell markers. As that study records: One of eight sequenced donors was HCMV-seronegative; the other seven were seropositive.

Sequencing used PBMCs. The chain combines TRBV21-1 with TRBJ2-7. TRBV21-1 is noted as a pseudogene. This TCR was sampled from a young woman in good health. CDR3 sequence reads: CASSKLPENEQYF. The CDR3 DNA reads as TGTGCCAGCAGCAAACTTCCAGAGAACGAGCAGTACTTC.